This T cell receptor (beta chain) was sequenced in a study of human T cells and chemical hapten exposure. From the RACE reads, TCRdb called clonotypes with MiXCR, one entry per CDR3 protein. The table lists roughly 50,000 distinct CDR3 sequences, 9.9% of them singletons, with 15% to 20% in the top ten. Time point in this sample: patch test 3, about 24 weeks after DPC sensitization. Treatment denoted: therapeutic diphenylcyclopropenone sensitization with weekly scalp DPC. The germline gives CDR1 SGHVS, CDR2 FQNEAQ. V dropped 5 bases and J dropped 9; count of bases not matched to a gene: 15. CDR3 length equals 16 residues.

This clonotype was sampled from a woman aged 35 to 49 with alopecia areata. Some clones in this sample may be carry-over from other donors' samples. This specimen consisted of whole blood, obtained in connection with sensitization to the hapten diphenylcyclopropenone (DPC). V gene TRBV7-8 combines with J gene TRBJ2-1; 8 nucleotides agree with TRBD1. The DNA of the CDR3 is TGTGCCAGCAGCACCCGACCGGGACAGGACGCGGGTGAGCAGTTCTTC. This codes for CASSTRPGQDAGEQFF.